The entry that follows covers one TCR beta chain sequence. Its antigen is still unknown. This record belongs to a study of response to subunit inactivated influenza vaccine. Study conclusions and caveats: That few new T cells are recruited by each seasonal influenza vaccination was the authors' suggestion.

TCRdb passed the RT-PCR reads through MiXCR, listing each CDR3 protein once. This sample has about 700,000 distinct CDR3 sequences, with approximately 14% found just once. J was trimmed by 8 bases and V by 8 bases; bases with no gene match: 7. CDR3 length: 13 residues. In germline, CDR1 is SGHTA, CDR2 FQGTGA. This chain links TRBV7-3 with TRBJ2-1, with 9 bases identical to TRBD2. The sequence derives from a man over 45 who received an inactivated influenza vaccine. This specimen was PBMCs from blood, taken around 14 days before vaccination. The CDR3 is CASAPSGMDEQFF. DNA for the CDR3: TGTGCCAGCGCTCCTAGCGGGATGGATGAGCAGTTCTTC. Full variable domain (outside the CDR3, taken from reference TRBV7-3 and TRBJ2-1): GAGVSQTPSNKVTEKGKYVELRCDPISGHTALYWYRQSLGQGPEFLIYFQGTGAADDSGLPNDRFFAVRPEGSVSTLKIQRTERGDSAVYLCASAPSGMDEQFFGPGTRLTVL.